This T cell receptor (beta chain) was documented in a study of T cell responses to AZD1222 COVID-19 vaccine. Study observations and caveats: Baseline antibody screening turned up just 6 or 7 seropositive AZD1222 recipients. There were vaccine-associated CD4 TCRs across spike, dominant at 160-218 and 743-854. Donors were largely white British and mainly female; clonal diversity was possibly underestimated.

This clone was detected once. Its specificity is not known. Using immunoSEQ multiplex PCR, the repertoire was profiled, and TCRdb retains in-frame clones only, with some absent. The data contain about 120,000 clones, 85% to 90% of them singletons. Germline CDR1 reads SNHLY; CDR2 reads FYNNEI. The CDR3 runs 12 residues. Between the trimmed V and J ends, which lost 6 bases and 3 bases, there was a span of 6 bases. Sequenced here: peripheral blood, sampled on day 0 of AZD1222 vaccination. This clonotype was sampled from an adult in good health. V and J are TRBV2 and TRBJ2-4; the D is unclear. In DNA, the CDR3 is TGTGCCAGCAGGGACGGCAAAAACATTCAGTACTTC. As protein: CASRDGKNIQYF.